Included here is one T cell receptor (beta chain) sequence, with context. Antigen specificity is unknown. This specimen belongs to a study of cytomegalovirus exposure and HLA in healthy donors. Findings and caveats of the study: Researchers catalogued roughly 150 TCR beta chains as cytomegalovirus-associated. HLA alleles showed associations with 15,000 to 20,000 TCR beta sequences in a later analysis, at a 0.05 false discovery rate. When analyzed later, the rates of TCR association showed variation by HLA locus, with DRB1 the most and HLA-C the fewest. CMV serostatus stood as the only immune exposure information on hand.

60 Vbeta and 13 Jbeta primers were used in PCR. Sequencing was performed with immunoSEQ multiplex PCR; in TCRdb, only in-frame clones are kept and a portion is missing. The repertoire consists of approximately 110,000 clones, with around 64% occurring once and the leading ten covering roughly 8.7%. The CDR3 covers 16 residues. V lost 1 base and J 0 bases, leaving 8 bases between the germline ends. CDR1 SGHTS and CDR2 YDEGEE come from the germline V gene. The sequencing sample was made of PBMCs. The V gene is TRBV5-8, the J gene TRBJ1-6; D not resolved. The sequence was collected from a man younger than 40 in good health and CMV-seropositive. DNA of the CDR3: TGTGCCAGCAGCTTGCCCGGGAGCTCCTATAATTCACCCCTCCACTTT. Its protein product is CASSLPGSSYNSPLHF.